This entry concerns a single T cell receptor beta chain. It lacks a known antigen. Qualities for individual bases were not recorded, and no much larger clone is one base off. TCRbeta CDR3 sequencing was performed on sorted unstimulated T cells and on proliferating T cells recovered from mixed lymphocyte reactions. Fresh whole blood from roughly 10 HLA-typed healthy donors was used to isolate PBMCs. Unstimulated CD4+ regulatory T cells were FACS-sorted to map the origin of alloreactive clones. This entry is derived from a study of siplizumab effects on memory and regulatory T cells (dated by TCRdb to between 2018 and 2020). For context, the study as a whole: The study examined how the anti-CD2 antibody siplizumab affects alloreactive T-cell subsets in allogeneic mixed lymphocyte reactions built from human PBMCs. On the study overall, not on this receptor specifically: About 75-96% of proliferating CD4+ or CD8+ clones could not be given a naive or memory phenotype. Sequences below about 10^-5 frequency were poorly captured, so only a minor fraction of alloreactive clones could be mapped to unstimulated subsets. Compared with memory T cells, unstimulated naive T cells appeared more diverse, and naive cells seemed to make a substantial contribution to the alloresponse. Among mappable alloreactive CD4+ clones, the Treg-derived fraction averaged around 63% with siplizumab versus about 27% in control reactions. The cumulative frequency of alloreactive sequences traceable to unstimulated CD4+ memory T cells was significantly reduced by siplizumab. The suppressive function of proliferating Tregs from siplizumab cultures was not functionally confirmed.

The library relied on the immunoSEQ multiplex PCR assay. The deep sequencing platform assayed around 10^5 TCR templates per sample. Genomic DNA extracted from sorted T cells was used for TCRbeta CDR3 sequencing. From the authors' description of their analysis: Clonal analysis of TCRbeta CDR3 data was done in the R programming language. Unstimulated samples were compared with post-reaction CFSE-low samples to define alloreactive CD4+ and CD8+ clones. By matching sequences to the repertoires of sorted unstimulated Treg and non-Treg cells, each alloreactive CD4+ clone was assigned a regulatory or non-regulatory origin. TCRdb stores this immuneACCESS table with in-frame sequences only. Part of the clones is absent; in the studies checked, under half of the shortfall reflects unresolved V genes, and no reason is known for the rest. V, J and clone size derive from that table, while D and trimming were established from the DNA sequence. Here the sample has around 68,000 clones; 80% to 90% occur a single time. Jointly, the top ten make up about 1.5% of the sample.

The material sequenced was Tregs sorted from blood. The receptor was derived from a human donor in good health.

The CDR3 corresponds to CASSQNYGYTF. The DNA sequence is given as TGTGCCAGCAGTCAGAACTATGGCTACACCTTC. The V gene is TRBV28 and the J gene is TRBJ1-2; the D gene is unclear. From the cysteine up to the phenylalanine, the CDR3 has a length of 11 residues. Only the CDR3 DNA is retained, 33 bases long and in frame from the first base. From the germline V gene, CDR1 is MDHEN and CDR2 is SYDVKM. V gives up 5 bases and J gives up 2 bases, and the segment between their germline ends measures 3 bases.